This entry lists 30 T cell receptor beta chains sequenced from one sample in a study of OX40 agonist ivuxolimab in advanced cancers. The data were produced by immunoSEQ multiplex PCR, yet TCRdb's version contains in-frame clones alone and is incomplete. Of tens of thousands of clones in the sample, about 81% were seen once. This specimen was CD4+ or CD8+ T cells sorted from blood, taken in a trial of the OX40 agonist ivuxolimab. These receptors were taken from an adult with an advanced solid tumor such as melanoma, head and neck, liver or kidney cancer.

The chain carries TRBV2 and TRBJ1-5; perhaps TRBD1 as D (5 bases). Germline lookup yields CDR1 SNHLY and CDR2 FYNNEI. The CDR3 length is 15 residues. V lost 2 bases, J lost 7 bases, and 15 bases lay in between. CDR3 nucleotide sequence: TGTGCCAGCAGTGAATCGTCGGTGGGGCGACAGCCCCAGCATTTT. Protein product: CASSESSVGRQPQHF.

The rearrangement joins TRBV4-1 to TRBJ2-1, with D maybe TRBD1 (6 bases). Trimming stripped 0 bases from V and 9 bases from J, with 12 bases between. From germline, CDR1 is MGHRA and CDR2 YSYEKL. The length of the CDR3 is 14 residues. The CDR3 loop reads CASSQDQGLGEQFF. The CDR3, as DNA: TGCGCCAGCAGCCAAGACCAGGGGCTGGGTGAGCAGTTCTTC.

The V call is TRBV6-5, the J call TRBJ1-2, with D perhaps TRBD1 (6 bases). The CDR3 extends over 15 amino acids. Germline CDR1 reads MNHEY; CDR2 reads SVGAGI. The V and J ends lost 0 bases and 7 bases respectively, with 15 bases between them. In nucleotides, the CDR3 is TGTGCCAGCAGTTACTCCGCGACACCGGGGGCTGGCTACACCTTC. It yields the protein CASSYSATPGAGYTF.

The V and J genes are TRBV2 and TRBJ2-2; 7 nucleotides align to TRBD1. The V segment lost 7 bases and the J segment 4 bases; nucleotides outside the gene matches: 6. There are 14 residues in the CDR3. CDR1 is SNHLY, CDR2 FYNNEI, per germline. The CDR3 here is CASISQGSTGELFF. CDR3 bases: TGTGCCAGCATTTCACAGGGGTCCACCGGGGAGCTGTTTTTT.

The chain recombines TRBV13 with TRBJ2-7, with 9 positions matching TRBD2. After removal of 3 bases from V and 4 bases from J, the junction contained 10 bases not matched to a gene. Germline V gene data show CDR1 as PRHDT and CDR2 as FYEKMQ (reference sequence). This CDR3 has 16 residues. The CDR3 region has the DNA TGTGCCAGCAGCTTTAGCCCTAGCGGGATGAGGTACGAGCAGTACTTC. Its translation: CASSFSPSGMRYEQYF.

The chain combines TRBV5-1 with TRBJ2-3, with D hard to call. Trimming shortened V by 1 base and J by 0 bases, and 9 bases separated the two germline ends. This CDR3 spans 15 amino acids. Per the germline V gene, CDR1 is SGHRS and CDR2 is YFSETQ. CDR3 protein: CASSLFGRSTDTQYF. The CDR3 nucleotides read TGCGCCAGCAGCTTGTTCGGCCGTAGCACAGATACGCAGTATTTT.

This chain connects TRBV19 to TRBJ2-7, with TRBD1 identical over 8 bases. Trimming at V came to 2 bases and at J to 6 bases, leaving 18 bases not matched to a gene. Germline values: CDR1 LNHDA, CDR2 SQIVND (reference sequence). The CDR3 totals 18 residues. This chain's CDR3 is CASSITGHVGQGAFEQYF. In DNA form, the CDR3 reads TGTGCCAGTAGTATAACCGGTCACGTCGGGCAGGGGGCCTTCGAGCAGTACTTC. Based on the CDR3 plus reference TRBV19 and TRBJ2-7, the full variable domain is DGGITQSPKYLFRKEGQNVTLSCEQNLNHDAMYWYRQDPGQGLRLIYYSQIVNDFQKGDIAEGYSVSREKKESFPLTVTSAQKNPTAFYLCASSITGHVGQGAFEQYFGPGTRLTVT.

The rearrangement uses TRBV5-4 and TRBJ2-1; TRBD1 aligns across 10 bases. The V segment lost 0 bases and the J segment 7 bases; nucleotides outside the gene matches: 4. The germline gives CDR1 SGHNT, CDR2 YYREEE (reference sequence). The CDR3 consists of 15 residues. The DNA of the CDR3 is TGTGCCAGCAGCTTGGGGGGACAGGGGAAGAATGAGCAGTTCTTC. Encoded protein: CASSLGGQGKNEQFF.

In this sample, this clone turned up once. The chain combines TRBV4-1 with TRBJ2-3, with D perhaps TRBD2 (6 bases). V was pared by 4 bases and J by 4 bases, with 15 bases between. Germline CDR1 MGHRA, CDR2 YSYEKL. This CDR3 is built from 15 residues. The CDR3 spells CASSLSGRGADTQYF. In nucleotides, the CDR3 is TGCGCCAGCAGCCTATCCGGGCGGGGTGCAGATACGCAGTATTTT.

This clone was seen a single time. A junction end diverges from the germline sequence, so it may reflect a read error. The genes are TRBV6-6 and TRBJ1-4; D is perhaps TRBD1 (5 bases). Germline V gene lookup returns CDR1 MNHNY and CDR2 SVGAGI (reference sequence). This CDR3 spans 15 amino acids. In nucleotides, the CDR3 is TGTGCCAGCAGTCACTCGACAGCCGATAATGAAAAACTGTTTTTT. As protein: CASSHSTADNEKLFF.

The chain couples TRBV5-1 to TRBJ1-5; TRBD1 might be the D (5 bases). Germline lookup yields CDR1 SGHRS and CDR2 YFSETQ. The V end was cut by 1 base, the J end by 4 bases, with 9 bases between. The CDR3 is 14 residues long. The CDR3: CASSLLAGNQPQHF. DNA for the CDR3: TGCGCCAGCAGCTTGCTGGCAGGGAATCAGCCCCAGCATTTT. The whole variable domain, remainder taken from reference TRBV5-1 and TRBJ1-5, is KAGVTQTPRYLIKTRGQQVTLSCSPISGHRSVSWYQQTPGQGLQFLFEYFSETQRNKGNFPGRFSGRQFSNSRSEMNVSTLELGDSALYLCASSLLAGNQPQHFGDGTRLSIL.

This clone was detected only a few times. V is TRBV28 and J is TRBJ2-5; 10 bases are a match to TRBD1. The trim removed 5 bases at V and 5 bases at J, leaving 11 bases unmatched. This CDR3 region has 16 residues. Per the germline V gene, CDR1 is MDHEN and CDR2 is SYDVKM. DNA for the CDR3: TGTGCCAGCAGTCCCCCTACGACAGGGGGCTTGGAGACCCAGTACTTC. Protein: CASSPPTTGGLETQYF.

This chain joins TRBV5-1 and TRBJ1-2; no firm D call. In germline, CDR1 is SGHRS, CDR2 YFSETQ. Trimming cost V 0 bases and J 2 bases, with 5 bases left between them. The CDR3 totals 13 residues. CDR3 nucleotides: TGCGCCAGCAGCTTGGAAGCGAACTATGGCTACACCTTC. Translated: CASSLEANYGYTF.

This clone was observed a single time. The same CDR3 also results from other DNA sequences found in this sample. J is TRBJ1-1 and V is TRBV4-2; possible D gene TRBD1, 6 bases. The CDR3 consists of 16 residues. Germline V gives CDR1 LGHNA, CDR2 YNFKEQ. The V and J ends lost 0 bases and 6 bases respectively, with 17 bases between them. The CDR3 DNA reads as TGTGCCAGCAGCCAAGATGGTGGGGGGGCGCGGCCTGAAGCTTTCTTT. As protein: CASSQDGGGARPEAFF.

This sequence joins TRBV30 and TRBJ1-2; TRBD1 matches at 8 bases. Germline V gene data show CDR1 as GTSNPN and CDR2 as SVGIG (reference sequence). This CDR3 spans 12 amino acids. V trimming: 4 bases; J trimming: 8 bases; junction bases outside the gene matches: 6. As DNA, the CDR3 is TGTGCCTGGATCCCGACAGGGGAAGGCTACACCTTC. It is translated as CAWIPTGEGYTF.

The chain combines TRBV5-1 with TRBJ2-7; the D is unclear. The CDR3 length is 15 residues. V shed 0 bases and J shed 2 bases, with 12 bases lying between them. Germline V gene sequence: CDR1 SGHRS, CDR2 YFSETQ. CDR3 in amino acids: CASSLVEQTPYEQYF. The DNA of the CDR3 is TGCGCCAGCAGCTTGGTCGAACAGACCCCCTACGAGCAGTACTTC.

J is TRBJ1-6 and V is TRBV5-6; tentatively, D is TRBD1 (6 bases). The germline V gene has CDR1 SGHDT and CDR2 YYEEEE. V lost 3 bases and J 5 bases, leaving 9 bases between the germline ends. The CDR3 is made up of 14 amino acids. CDR3 residues: CASSWGQNNSPLHF. For the CDR3, the DNA is TGTGCCAGCAGCTGGGGACAAAATAATTCACCCCTCCACTTT.

V and J are TRBV7-3 and TRBJ2-2; 11 positions match TRBD2. With 2 bases clipped from V and 7 bases from J, the junction kept 9 bases outside the gene matches. Germline CDR1 and CDR2: SGHTA and FQGTGA. The CDR3 spans 17 residues. CDR3 sequence (DNA): TGTGCCAGCAGCTTAGGGCTAGCGGGAGGAGGTAGCGGGGAGCTGTTTTTT. It codes for CASSLGLAGGGSGELFF.

This clone was detected a few times. This chain connects TRBV7-9 to TRBJ1-1; D ambiguous. This CDR3 region has 14 residues. Germline-derived CDR1 and CDR2 are SEHNR and FQNEAQ (reference sequence). Trimming removed 5 bases at V and 2 bases at J, with 12 bases between. This CDR3 reads CASSRSVQNTEAFF. CDR3 sequence (DNA): TGTGCCAGCAGCCGTTCTGTCCAAAACACTGAAGCTTTCTTT.

The chain uses TRBV6-5 and TRBJ2-5, with a weak D call TRBD1 (6 bases). Near its end, the DNA agrees better with TRBJ2-7, so the J call may be wrong. The CDR3 extends over 15 amino acids. Germline CDR1 and CDR2: MNHEY and SVGAGI. CDR3 sequence (DNA): TGTGCCAGCAGTCGGAACCTTTGGGAACAGGGCGAGCAGTACTTC. Its protein is CASSRNLWEQGEQYF.

The CDR3, as DNA: TGTGCCAGCTCACCGGGGCGGGATACGCAGTATTTT. Residues: CASSPGRDTQYF. The J gene is TRBJ2-3, the V gene TRBV18; perhaps TRBD1 as D (5 bases). Trimming removed 3 bases from V and 6 bases from J, with 7 bases in between. Germline CDR1 KGHSH, CDR2 LQKENI. This CDR3 comprises 12 residues.

The J gene is TRBJ2-1, the V gene TRBV7-2; TRBD2 aligns across 13 bases. The CDR3 sequence is 15 residues long. Germline lookup yields CDR1 SGHTA and CDR2 FQGNSA. V lost 6 bases and J lost 9; bases outside the gene matches: 8. The CDR3 is CASSLGLAGTREQFF. For the CDR3, the DNA is TGTGCCAGCAGTCTGGGACTAGCGGGAACCCGTGAGCAGTTCTTC.

CDR3 in amino acids: CASSPPRGPNSPLHF. The CDR3 coding sequence is TGTGCCAGCAGCCCCCCTCGGGGGCCGAATTCACCCCTCCACTTT. The V call is TRBV28, the J call TRBJ1-6; possibly TRBD1 for D (6 bases). Per the germline V gene, CDR1 is MDHEN and CDR2 is SYDVKM. Trimming pared 6 bases from V and 7 bases from J, leaving 16 bases between. There are 15 residues in the CDR3.

The chain combines TRBV28 with TRBJ2-1; D ambiguous. V lost 10 bases and J 0 bases, leaving 13 bases between the germline ends. The CDR3 has 14 residues. Looked up from germline, CDR1 is MDHEN and CDR2 is SYDVKM. CDR3 DNA sequence: TGTGCCACAGTCCGGCGGAGCTCCTACAATGAGCAGTTCTTC. Translated, it gives CATVRRSSYNEQFF.

In this sample, this clone is medium-sized (0.01 to 0.1%). The V gene is TRBV6-4, the J gene TRBJ2-2, with no clear D. The CDR3 has 16 residues. The germline gives CDR1 MRHNA, CDR2 SNTAGT. V was pared by 4 bases and J by 3 bases, with 15 bases between. The CDR3 protein is CASSAGRQTDTGELFF. The CDR3 nucleotides read TGTGCCAGCAGTGCCGGTCGGCAGACCGACACCGGGGAGCTGTTTTTT.

This clone showed up just once. The chain recombines TRBV18 with TRBJ2-1; D gene ambiguous. V lost 6 bases, J lost 3 bases, and 15 bases lay in between. CDR1 is KGHSH, CDR2 LQKENI, per germline. The length of the CDR3 is 15 residues. CDR3 protein: CASSKPRLVYNEQFF. The CDR3 coding sequence is TGTGCCAGCTCCAAACCCAGGTTGGTCTACAATGAGCAGTTCTTC.

The chain links TRBV7-2 to TRBJ2-1; the D gene is possibly TRBD2 (6 bases). The CDR3 spans 16 residues. Germline V gene sequence: CDR1 SGHTA, CDR2 FQGNSA. V was clipped by 0 bases and J by 1 base, with 10 bases between them. The CDR3 DNA reads TGTGCCAGCAGCTTAGCGCTGGGGGGTTCCTACAATGAGCAGTTCTTC. Translation gives CASSLALGGSYNEQFF. The entire variable domain, with the rest obtained from reference TRBV7-2 and TRBJ2-1, is as follows: GAGVSQSPSNKVTEKGKDVELRCDPISGHTALYWYRQSLGQGLEFLIYFQGNSAPDKSGLPSDRFSAERTGGSVSTLTIQRTQQEDSAVYLCASSLALGGSYNEQFFGPGTRLTVL.

The chain recombines TRBV29-1 with TRBJ1-1; no clear D gene. V lost 7 bases and J lost 1, with 7 bases in between. The CDR3 extends over 11 amino acids. Germline CDR1 is SQVTM and CDR2 is ANQGSEA. The CDR3 is CSATRNTEAFF. The CDR3 coding sequence is TGCAGCGCGACACGGAACACTGAAGCTTTCTTT.

V and J are TRBV2 and TRBJ2-3; D is perhaps TRBD1 (5 bases). Germline V gene data show CDR1 as SNHLY and CDR2 as FYNNEI. The CDR3 covers 13 residues. V was shortened by 1 base and J by 6 bases, with 8 bases between the two germline ends. The CDR3 loop is CASSEGTGDTQYF. The CDR3 nucleotides are TGTGCCAGCAGTGAAGGAACAGGCGATACGCAGTATTTT.

The chain uses TRBV28 and TRBJ2-1; unclear D gene. Trimming took 3 bases from V and 6 from J, leaving 3 bases between them. Germline CDR1 and CDR2: MDHEN and SYDVKM. The CDR3 has 11 residues. CDR3 loop: CASSFSNEQFF. CDR3 in DNA: TGTGCCAGCAGTTTTTCCAATGAGCAGTTCTTC.